Shown below are 29 T cell receptor beta chains from a single sample sequenced in a study of molecular identifiers for immune sequencing clone quantification. TCRdb recomputed calls from the PCR reads with MiXCR, one row per CDR3 protein. The data contain hundreds of thousands of distinct CDR3 sequences, nearly 20% of them singletons. Sequenced material: naive CD8+ T cells from blood, with Jurkat cell RNA spiked in. Subset meaning: FACS-sorted CD8+CD4-CCR7+CD45RA+ naive T cells. The source of these receptors is a human donor in good health. Some libraries in this study had Jurkat cell RNA spiked in.

A few counts support this clonotype. The V and J genes are TRBV4-1 and TRBJ2-5, with a weak D call TRBD1 (7 bases). Germline values: CDR1 MGHRA, CDR2 YSYEKL. V shed 3 bases and J shed 5 bases, with 13 bases lying between them. This CDR3 spans 14 amino acids. CDR3 nucleotides: TGCGCCAGCAGCCAGAGCAGGGGGGAGGAGACCCAGTACTTC. This codes for CASSQSRGEETQYF.

Worth noting for this clonotype: At one of its ends the junction is not consistent with the germline gene, which may arise from a read error. The rearrangement uses TRBV5-8 and TRBJ2-7; 10 nucleotides align to TRBD1. The CDR3 contains 15 residues. Germline CDR1 is SGHTS and CDR2 is YDEGEE. DNA for the CDR3: TGTGCCAGCAGCCCCGGGACAGGGGTGGGGGACGAGCAGTGCTTC. The encoded protein is CASSPGTGVGDEQCF. The entire variable domain, with the rest obtained from reference TRBV5-8 and TRBJ2-7, is as follows: EAGVTQSPTHLIKTRGQQATLRCSPISGHTSVYWYQQALGLGLQFLLWYDEGEERNRGNFPPRFSGRQFPNYSSELNVNALELEDSALYLCASSPGTGVGDEQCFGPGTRLTVT.

This clonotype occurred a few times. V usage is TRBV5-1 and J usage is TRBJ2-2; 8 nucleotides align to TRBD1. Germline values: CDR1 SGHRS, CDR2 YFSETQ. J lost 3 bases, V lost 3 bases, and 7 bases had no gene match. The CDR3 totals 16 residues. The CDR3 DNA sequence: TGCGCCAGCAGCTCCCCGGACAGGGTGGACACCGGGGAGCTGTTTTTT. Amino acid sequence: CASSSPDRVDTGELFF.

This clonotype was found many times. This chain joins TRBV4-3 and TRBJ2-5; the D gene is possibly TRBD2 (7 bases). CDR3 size: 15 residues. Germline V gene data show CDR1 as LGHNA and CDR2 as YSLEER. V was clipped by 1 base and J by 1 base, with 10 bases between them. The CDR3 bases are TGCGCCAGCAGCCAAGGCGGGGGCCTCCAAGAGACCCAGTACTTC. Translating gives CASSQGGGLQETQYF.

In this sample, this clonotype turned up many times. Here the CDR3 DNA reads TGCAGCGTTGAAAATCCGACAGGATCGTCCCCCGGGGAGCTGTTTTTT. Protein sequence: CSVENPTGSSPGELFF. This chain links TRBV29-1 with TRBJ2-2, with a possible D match to TRBD1 (6 bases). The ends were cut back, 2 bases at V and 6 bases at J, with 19 bases in the middle. CDR3 size: 16 residues. Germline assignment: CDR1 SQVTM and CDR2 ANQGSEA.

In its sample, this clonotype was seen many times. The genes are TRBV2 and TRBJ2-7; TRBD2 is a possible D gene (6 bases). The CDR3 is made up of 15 amino acids. V gave up 9 bases and J gave up 8 bases, with 26 bases separating them. The germline V gene encodes CDR1 SNHLY and CDR2 FYNNEI. The CDR3 loop is CARQDPAGTSYKQYF. The CDR3 region has the DNA TGTGCCAGACAGGATCCGGCGGGAACATCGTACAAGCAGTACTTC.

As for this clonotype: The CDR3 carries no conserved terminal phenylalanine or tryptophan, so it likely arises from a read error. The chain combines TRBV7-2 with TRBJ2-2; D ambiguous. The V gene's germline CDR1 is SGHTA and CDR2 FQGNSA. The V end was cut by 5 bases, the J end by 1 base, with 8 bases between. This CDR3 is built from 14 residues. The CDR3 reads CASSPAGNTGELFL. The CDR3, as DNA: TGTGCCAGCAGCCCGGCAGGGAACACCGGGGAGCTGTTTCTT.

In this sample, this clonotype turned up many times. The J gene is TRBJ2-3, the V gene TRBV5-5, with 8 bases fitting TRBD2. The germline CDR1 and CDR2 sequences are SGHKS and YYEKEE (reference sequence). The CDR3 contains 14 residues. Germline trimming cut 4 bases from V and 6 bases from J; bases unmatched to any gene: 7. CDR3 in amino acids: CASSPAGGADTQYF. CDR3 bases: TGTGCCAGCAGCCCGGCGGGGGGCGCGGATACGCAGTATTTT. Full variable domain (rest looked up from reference TRBV5-5 and TRBJ2-3): DAGVTQSPTHLIKTRGQQVTLRCSPISGHKSVSWYQQVLGQGPQFIFQYYEKEERGRGNFPDRFSARQFPNYSSELNVNALLLGDSALYLCASSPAGGADTQYFGPGTRLTVL.

In its sample, this clonotype was seen many times. J is TRBJ2-2 and V is TRBV27; 9 bases fit TRBD2. There are 16 residues in the CDR3. Trimming cost V 1 base and J 5 bases; bases outside gene matches: 5. Per the germline V gene, CDR1 is MNHEY and CDR2 is SMNVEV (reference sequence). The CDR3 is CASSLLAGDGTGELFF. The CDR3 region has the DNA TGTGCCAGCAGTTTATTAGCGGGAGATGGGACCGGGGAGCTGTTTTTT.

This clonotype has a count of ten or more. The chain couples TRBV2 to TRBJ2-3, with TRBD2 matching over 8 bases. CDR1 is SNHLY, CDR2 FYNNEI, per germline. The CDR3 has 17 residues. The junction had 9 bases not matched to a gene; V was cut back by 0 bases and J by 4 bases. The CDR3 protein is CASSEALDGGDPDTQYF. CDR3 in DNA: TGTGCCAGCAGTGAAGCGCTTGACGGGGGGGACCCAGATACGCAGTATTTT.

The rearrangement links TRBV7-2 to TRBJ2-3, with 9 bases that match TRBD2. The V segment lost 4 bases and the J segment 5 bases; nucleotides outside the gene matches: 10. CDR3 length: 16 residues. Germline CDR1 is SGHTA and CDR2 is FQGNSA. The CDR3 sequence: CASSSNAGGRGDTQYF. The CDR3 DNA sequence: TGTGCCAGCAGCTCTAATGCGGGAGGGAGGGGAGATACGCAGTATTTT.

This clonotype has at least ten counts. The V gene is TRBV7-9, the J gene TRBJ1-1; D ambiguous. Trimming pared 6 bases from V and 1 base from J, leaving 6 bases between. The CDR3 loop spans 12 amino acids. In germline, CDR1 is SEHNR, CDR2 FQNEAQ (reference sequence). DNA of the CDR3: TGTGCCAGCAGACTGGAGAACACTGAAGCTTTCTTT. It specifies CASRLENTEAFF.

The CDR3 sequence: CASRLGTGGSNQPQHF. The CDR3 DNA is TGTGCCAGCAGACTGGGGACAGGGGGGAGCAATCAGCCCCAGCATTTT. The rearrangement uses TRBV27 and TRBJ1-5; 11 nucleotides agree with TRBD1. The germline CDR1 and CDR2 sequences are MNHEY and SMNVEV (reference sequence). The V segment lost 6 bases and the J segment 1 base; nucleotides outside the gene matches: 5. There are 16 residues in the CDR3.

This clonotype was found many times. The chain couples TRBV12-3 or TRBV12-4 to TRBJ1-1; a weak D match, TRBD1 (6 bases). The V end was cut by 7 bases, the J end by 4 bases, with 22 bases between. There are 16 residues in the CDR3. CDR3 residues: CASTPPWGGAITEAFF. Here the CDR3 DNA reads TGTGCCAGCACCCCACCGTGGGGGGGCGCGATCACTGAAGCTTTCTTT.

As for this clonotype: Compared with germline, one end of the junction differs, possibly owing to a read error. V usage is TRBV28 and J usage is TRBJ2-3; 10 bases are a match to TRBD2. Germline CDR1 reads MDHEN; CDR2 reads SYDVKM. CDR3 length equals 16 residues. The chain's CDR3 is CAGSPSGSAGTDTQYF. CDR3 DNA sequence: TGTGCCGGCAGTCCTAGCGGGAGTGCCGGCACAGATACGCAGTATTTT.

This clonotype was detected only a few times. The rearrangement joins TRBV20-1 to TRBJ2-1; the match to TRBD2 covers 8 bases. CDR1 DFQATT and CDR2 SNEGSKA come from the germline V gene (reference sequence). J gave up 4 bases and V 5 bases, and 10 bases lay outside the gene matches. The CDR3 is made up of 15 amino acids. This CDR3 reads CSAPLLAASYNEQFF. CDR3 coding DNA: TGCAGTGCTCCCCTACTAGCGGCGTCATACAATGAGCAGTTCTTC.

Concerning this clonotype itself: The missing conserved phenylalanine or tryptophan at the end of this CDR3 makes a read error likely. This chain joins TRBV5-1 and TRBJ2-2; D gene ambiguous. The CDR3 runs 12 residues. The germline gives CDR1 SGHRS, CDR2 YFSETQ. V lost 0 bases and J 7 bases, leaving 4 bases between the germline ends. This CDR3 is CASSLAGGELFL. CDR3 in DNA: TGCGCCAGCAGCTTGGCCGGCGGGGAGCTGTTTCTT.

This clonotype has ten or more counts. J is TRBJ1-1 and V is TRBV6-6, with D unresolved. Germline V lookup: CDR1 MNHNY, CDR2 SVGAGI (reference sequence). V was clipped by 0 bases and J by 4 bases, with 18 bases between them. This CDR3 contains 17 residues. The CDR3 bases are TGTGCCAGCAGTTACTCGAGACAAGGAGCCGCGGGCACTGAAGCTTTCTTT. Encoded protein: CASSYSRQGAAGTEAFF.

This clonotype was recorded many times. This rearrangement joins TRBV19 to TRBJ2-1; D call uncertain. CDR3 length equals 13 residues. Trimming took off 1 base at V and 6 bases at J, with 7 bases between the two ends. Germline CDR1 reads LNHDA; CDR2 reads SQIVND (reference sequence). In DNA form, the CDR3 reads TGTGCCAGTAGTATAGGAACCGTCAATGAGCAGTTCTTC. Translating it yields CASSIGTVNEQFF. Variable domain in full (rest from reference TRBV19 and TRBJ2-1): DGGITQSPKYLFRKEGQNVTLSCEQNLNHDAMYWYRQDPGQGLRLIYYSQIVNDFQKGDIAEGYSVSREKKESFPLTVTSAQKNPTAFYLCASSIGTVNEQFFGPGTRLTVL.

The rearrangement uses TRBV27 and TRBJ2-7; tentative D call: TRBD1 (6 bases). The CDR3 loop spans 13 amino acids. Germline V lookup: CDR1 MNHEY, CDR2 SMNVEV (reference sequence). Trimming took off 10 bases at V and 3 bases at J, with 16 bases between the two ends. The CDR3 region has the DNA TGTGCCAACAGCCCTACAGGGAACTACGAGCAGTACTTC. Its protein is CANSPTGNYEQYF.

This clonotype was counted many times. J is TRBJ1-5 and V is TRBV6-6, with no clear D. This CDR3 has 17 residues. The V gene lost 2 bases and the J gene lost 0 bases, with 14 bases spanning the gap. Germline-derived CDR1 and CDR2 are MNHNY and SVGAGI (reference sequence). In nucleotides, the CDR3 is TGTGCCAGCAGTTACCTAGGTGTCGGATATAGCAATCAGCCCCAGCATTTT. It encodes CASSYLGVGYSNQPQHF.

Turning to this clonotype: A much larger clone lies a single base off, so this may be a read error. This chain uses TRBV12-3 or TRBV12-4 with TRBJ1-1, with 7 bases identical to TRBD1. The V and J ends lost 7 bases and 9 bases, in that order; junction bases with no gene match: 5. CDR3 length: 11 amino acids. Here the CDR3 reads CASKGGEKAFF. As DNA, the CDR3 is TGTGCCAGCAAAGGGGGCGAAAAAGCTTTCTTT.

There are many counts of this clonotype. DNA of the CDR3: TGTGCCAGCAGCGTAGCGGGTCAGACAGATACGCAGTATTTT. It translates to CASSVAGQTDTQYF. This sequence joins TRBV9 and TRBJ2-3; the D is unclear. The CDR3 spans 14 residues. The germline gives CDR1 SGDLS, CDR2 YYNGEE. The V end was cut by 0 bases, the J end by 3 bases, with 8 bases between.

This chain connects TRBV5-4 to TRBJ1-2; D may be TRBD1 (5 bases). Trimming shortened V by 0 bases and J by 4 bases, and 7 bases separated the two germline ends. CDR3 length: 13 residues. From germline, CDR1 is SGHNT and CDR2 YYREEE (reference sequence). The DNA of the CDR3 is TGTGCCAGCAGCTTGGAAGGGGCCTATGGCTACACCTTC. It encodes CASSLEGAYGYTF. Supplemented by reference TRBV5-4 and TRBJ1-2, the full variable domain reads ETGVTQSPTHLIKTRGQQVTLRCSSQSGHNTVSWYQQALGQGPQFIFQYYREEENGRGNFPPRFSGLQFPNYSSELNVNALELDDSALYLCASSLEGAYGYTFGSGTRLTVV.

Regarding this clonotype: One junction end disagrees with the germline gene, perhaps due to a read error. CDR3 protein: CAGSGGPTDTQYF. CDR3 DNA sequence: TGTGCCGGCAGTGGGGGGCCCACAGATACGCAGTATTTT. This chain links TRBV6-4 with TRBJ2-3; D could derive from TRBD1 or TRBD2 (6 bases each). This CDR3 region has 13 residues. Germline V CDR1 and CDR2: MRHNA, SNTAGT.

This clonotype was detected ten times or more. The chain has TRBV7-9 and TRBJ1-1; D remains unclear. Germline CDR1 is SEHNR and CDR2 is FQNEAQ (reference sequence). The CDR3 has 12 residues. The V end was cut by 5 bases, the J end by 5 bases, with 9 bases between. CDR3 region: CASSPEVTEAFF. Here the CDR3 DNA reads TGTGCCAGCAGCCCCGAGGTGACTGAAGCTTTCTTT.

The chain carries TRBV7-6 and TRBJ2-7; D gene unclear. V lost 0 bases to trimming and J lost 1 base, with 7 bases between them. Germline loops: CDR1 SGHVS, CDR2 FNYEAQ. The CDR3 is 14 residues long. In nucleotides, the CDR3 is TGTGCCAGCAGCTTAGCGTATAGATCCTACGAGCAGTACTTC. Its translation: CASSLAYRSYEQYF.

This clonotype appeared many times. The chain recombines TRBV13 with TRBJ2-1; D is unclear. V lost 8 bases to trimming and J lost 7 bases, with 18 bases between them. The V gene's germline CDR1 is PRHDT and CDR2 FYEKMQ (reference sequence). The CDR3 extends over 14 amino acids. In DNA form, the CDR3 reads TGTGCCAGCGGTGCTCGAAGCGAAATAAATGAGCAGTTCTTC. Translated, it gives CASGARSEINEQFF.

This clonotype was seen many times. The CDR3 loop is CASSPLDSLFTDTQYF. Written as DNA, the CDR3 is TGTGCCAGCTCACCACTTGACAGCCTATTCACAGATACGCAGTATTTT. V and J are TRBV18 and TRBJ2-3; possibly TRBD1 for D (5 bases). The CDR3 is 16 residues long. Between the trimmed V and J ends, which lost 1 base and 2 bases, there was a span of 13 bases. CDR1 KGHSH and CDR2 LQKENI come from the germline V gene.